This TCR beta chain was documented in a study of post-analysis software for immune sequencing data. Findings and limits, study-wide: Significantly lower normalized Chao1 diversity was seen in multiple sclerosis patients than in controls. Patients used several TRBV segments, including TRBV5-6, TRBV5-1 and TRBV20-1, more often than controls.

The authors incorporated unique molecular identifiers into the TCR beta cDNA libraries. Input of about 0.9 to 10 million T cells yielded 550,000 or so cDNA molecules. TCRdb passed the PCR reads through MiXCR, listing each CDR3 protein once. The table has roughly 580,000 distinct CDR3 sequences, roughly 40% seen once. CDR1 is SGHTA, CDR2 FQGNSA, per germline. The CDR3 is made up of 14 amino acids. Between the trimmed V and J ends, which lost 3 bases and 1 base, there was a span of 9 bases. Notes on this clonotype: Its antigen is not known.

The sequenced sample consisted of blood. The chain is built from TRBV7-2 and TRBJ2-5, with D possibly being TRBD2 (6 bases). The sequence derives from a girl aged 5-17 years with multiple sclerosis. The CDR3 loop reads CASSFRTTQETQYF. CDR3 sequence (DNA): TGTGCCAGCAGCTTCCGGACTACCCAAGAGACCCAGTACTTC.